The clone carrying this TCR beta chain was counted between two and nine times. What it binds is not known. These data come from a study of blood T cells in healthy people across ages. Findings and caveats of the study: Strong correlation existed between TCR beta diversity and naive T cell percentage. The unsorted PBMCs prevented any conclusive comparison of naive versus antigen-experienced cells.

Sample-barcoded 5' priming and a J-beta primer mix drove a second PCR of roughly 7 to 11 cycles. Through a template-switch adaptor with 12 random nucleotides, each cDNA molecule received a tag. TCRdb processed the 5' RACE reads anew with MiXCR; each CDR3 protein has one entry. The sample consists of more than 1.4 million distinct CDR3 sequences, approximately 38% of them appearing once. The receptor was derived from a woman aged 18-29 years in good health. Material for sequencing was blood.

The CDR3 reads CASSRAVAYEQYF. CDR3 nucleotides: TGTGCCAGCAGTAGAGCGGTGGCCTACGAGCAGTACTTC. V usage is TRBV12-3 or TRBV12-4 and J usage is TRBJ2-7; TRBD2 is a possible D gene (5 bases). The CDR3 length is 13 residues. The germline V and J ends were trimmed by 5 bases and 2 bases, with 10 bases remaining between them.